Listed here are 16 T cell receptor beta chains from one sample, sequenced in a study of blood T cell repertoires in COVID-19. TCRdb keeps only in-frame clones here, not all; method: immunoSEQ multiplex PCR. The data show approximately 280,000 clones, roughly 83% seen once. The specimen was peripheral blood. These receptors originate from a human donor with COVID-19, enrolled during active disease. The donor label of this sample is uncertain.

The chain is built from TRBV5-1 and TRBJ2-2; possibly TRBD1 for D (5 bases). Trimming took 4 bases from V and 4 from J, leaving 11 bases between them. The CDR3 sequence is 14 residues long. CDR1 is SGHRS, CDR2 YFSETQ, per germline. CDR3 in DNA: TGCGCCAGCAGCCTGGTTCAGGGCACCGGGGAGCTGTTTTTT. It encodes CASSLVQGTGELFF.

V usage is TRBV15 and J usage is TRBJ1-1; a possible D gene is TRBD1 (5 bases). The V and J ends lost 3 bases and 10 bases respectively, with 15 bases between them. This CDR3 comprises 13 residues. In germline, CDR1 is LNHNV, CDR2 YYDKDF (reference sequence). CDR3 sequence reads: CATSSDLQVVAFF. CDR3 in DNA: TGTGCCACCAGCAGTGACTTACAGGTAGTAGCTTTCTTT.

The chain recombines TRBV11-3 with TRBJ1-1; D gene ambiguous. Germline assignment: CDR1 SGHNT and CDR2 YENEEA. The ends were cut back, 5 bases at V and 1 base at J, with 11 bases in the middle. CDR3 length: 14 amino acids. The CDR3 bases are TGTGCCAGCAGCCCGGGGAGGGCGAACACTGAAGCTTTCTTT. Translating it yields CASSPGRANTEAFF.

V is TRBV5-1 and J is TRBJ2-1; TRBD2 might be the D (6 bases). V lost 4 bases and J lost 0, with 11 bases in between. The CDR3 length is 15 residues. Germline CDR1 SGHRS, CDR2 YFSETQ. Here the CDR3 reads CASSVAESSYNEQFF. The CDR3 DNA reads TGCGCCAGCAGCGTAGCGGAGAGCTCCTACAATGAGCAGTTCTTC.

V usage is TRBV28 and J usage is TRBJ2-7, with D perhaps matching TRBD1 (6 bases). CDR1 and CDR2 from the germline V gene are MDHEN and SYDVKM. Trimming stripped 4 bases from V and 6 bases from J, with 10 bases between. The CDR3 consists of 12 residues. CDR3: CASSSTGSEQYF. The CDR3 DNA reads as TGTGCCAGCAGTTCTACAGGGTCCGAGCAGTACTTC.

This chain joins TRBV19 and TRBJ2-2, with 10 nucleotides matching TRBD2. This CDR3 is built from 17 residues. V was clipped by 3 bases and J by 7 bases; unmatched bases: 11. Germline V gene sequence: CDR1 LNHDA, CDR2 SQIVND (reference sequence). The CDR3 reads CASSIRLAGEYSGELFF. In DNA form, the CDR3 reads TGTGCCAGTAGTATCAGGCTAGCGGGAGAATATAGCGGGGAGCTGTTTTTT.

The chain links TRBV12-3 or TRBV12-4 to TRBJ1-1; D might be TRBD1 (5 bases). The CDR3 is 13 amino acids. The V gene lost 3 bases and the J gene lost 7 bases, with 12 bases spanning the gap. The CDR3 DNA reads TGTGCCAGCAGTTTTTTTGGAAGGGGTGAAGCTTTCTTT. It encodes CASSFFGRGEAFF.

This chain joins TRBV5-1 and TRBJ2-1, with 8 bases identical to TRBD2. The length of the CDR3 is 16 residues. Trimming removed 4 bases from V and 7 bases from J; junction bases left unmatched: 13. Germline assignment: CDR1 SGHRS and CDR2 YFSETQ. The CDR3 sequence is CASSTPGGGEVNEQFF. CDR3 nucleotide sequence: TGCGCCAGCAGCACCCCGGGGGGGGGAGAGGTTAATGAGCAGTTCTTC.

The chain has TRBV10-3 and TRBJ1-2; 9 bases are shared with TRBD1. This CDR3 is built from 14 residues. Per the germline V gene, CDR1 is ENHRY and CDR2 is SYGVKD. The V gene end was trimmed by 6 bases and the J gene end by 6 bases; junction bases not matched to a gene: 8. The CDR3 region is CAIRGDRERDGYTF. CDR3 DNA sequence: TGTGCCATCAGGGGGGACAGGGAAAGAGATGGCTACACCTTC.

The rearrangement uses TRBV6-4 and TRBJ1-3; possibly TRBD1 for D (5 bases). Germline V gene lookup returns CDR1 MRHNA and CDR2 SNTAGT. Trimming shortened V by 0 bases and J by 1 base, and 13 bases separated the two germline ends. This CDR3 is built from 17 residues. CDR3 DNA: TGTGCCAGCAGTGACTCGGGGGGAAGGCGGTCTGGAAACACCATATATTTT. Protein sequence: CASSDSGGRRSGNTIYF.

The V gene is TRBV30, the J gene TRBJ2-1, with 7 bases that match TRBD2. There are 14 residues in the CDR3. V lost 5 bases and J lost 5; bases outside the gene matches: 9. Germline-derived CDR1 and CDR2 are GTSNPN and SVGIG (reference sequence). CDR3 nucleotides: TGTGCCTGGGGCCTCGCGGGAGTCAACAATGAGCAGTTCTTC. This encodes CAWGLAGVNNEQFF.

The chain links TRBV5-6 to TRBJ2-7; TRBD2 matches 9 bases. The CDR3 extends over 16 amino acids. CDR1 is SGHDT, CDR2 YYEEEE, per germline. The V gene end was trimmed by 2 bases and the J gene end by 2 bases; junction bases not matched to a gene: 8. CDR3 coding DNA: TGTGCCAGCAGCTTTTTGACTAGCGGCGTCCCCTACGAGCAGTACTTC. As protein: CASSFLTSGVPYEQYF.

The chain carries TRBV4-3 and TRBJ1-1, with D perhaps matching TRBD1 (6 bases). The V gene lost 8 bases and the J gene lost 1 base, with 14 bases spanning the gap. CDR3 length equals 14 residues. From germline, CDR1 is LGHNA and CDR2 YSLEER. This CDR3 reads CASSLEGGNTEAFF. Here the CDR3 DNA reads TGCGCCAGCTCCCTCGAAGGGGGGAACACTGAAGCTTTCTTT.

The chain links TRBV28 to TRBJ1-5, with a weak D call TRBD1 (5 bases). The CDR3 has 14 residues. The germline CDR1 and CDR2 sequences are MDHEN and SYDVKM. V lost 7 bases and J 0 bases, leaving 10 bases between the germline ends. CDR3 sequence: CASTTAYSNQPQHF. The DNA of the CDR3 is TGTGCCAGCACGACAGCTTATAGCAATCAGCCCCAGCATTTT.

This clone was seen a single time. The rearrangement uses TRBV6-5 and TRBJ1-5; the match to TRBD1 covers 7 bases. The trim removed 2 bases at V and 7 bases at J, leaving 8 bases unmatched. Germline V gives CDR1 MNHEY, CDR2 SVGAGI. The CDR3 length is 15 residues. CDR3 DNA: TGTGCCAGCAGTTACGACAGGGTTCCCGGGCAGCCCCAGCATTTT. It translates to CASSYDRVPGQPQHF.

The chain couples TRBV5-4 to TRBJ2-3; D might be TRBD1 (6 bases). The V and J ends lost 5 bases and 2 bases respectively, with 12 bases between them. The CDR3 totals 14 residues. The germline V gene has CDR1 SGHNT and CDR2 YYREEE (reference sequence). CDR3 sequence: CASRTGQSTDTQYF. The CDR3 DNA reads as TGTGCCAGCAGAACCGGACAGTCCACAGATACGCAGTATTTT.